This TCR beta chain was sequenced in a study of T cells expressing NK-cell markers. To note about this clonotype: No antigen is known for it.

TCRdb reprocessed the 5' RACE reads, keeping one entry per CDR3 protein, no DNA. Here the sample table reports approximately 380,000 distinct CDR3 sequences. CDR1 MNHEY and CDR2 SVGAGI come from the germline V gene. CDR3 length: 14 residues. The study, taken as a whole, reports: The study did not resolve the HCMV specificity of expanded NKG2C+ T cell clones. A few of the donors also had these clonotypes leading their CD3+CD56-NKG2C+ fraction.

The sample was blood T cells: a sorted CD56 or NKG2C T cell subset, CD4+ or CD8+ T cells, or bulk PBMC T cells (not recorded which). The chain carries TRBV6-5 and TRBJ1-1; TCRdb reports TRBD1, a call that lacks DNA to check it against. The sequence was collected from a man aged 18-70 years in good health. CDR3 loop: CARRLGTGAAEAFF.